This passage covers 25 T cell receptor beta chains from one sample sequenced in a study of cytotoxic CD8 clonotypes in ibrutinib-treated CLL. Here immunoSEQ multiplex PCR was the method, and the copy in TCRdb shows in-frame clones only, minus some. The sample includes about 300,000 clones, less than 85% of them seen just once. The specimen was PBMCs, collected at disease progression, from a patient treated with ibrutinib. The receptors here all came from a human donor with chronic lymphocytic leukemia.

The chain is built from TRBV27 and TRBJ2-3, with 10 bases lining up with TRBD2. This CDR3 comprises 15 residues. The germline V gene encodes CDR1 MNHEY and CDR2 SMNVEV (reference sequence). With V trimmed by 5 bases and J by 6 bases, 8 bases remained unmatched. The CDR3 coding sequence is TGTGCCAGCAGTCAAGCGGGGGGGCGGGCGGATACGCAGTATTTT. Translation gives CASSQAGGRADTQYF.

The table lists this clone with a few counts. V usage is TRBV20-1 and J usage is TRBJ2-5; no definite D call. CDR1 is DFQATT and CDR2 is SNEGSKA in the germline V gene (reference sequence). Trimming took off 1 base at V and 7 bases at J, with 7 bases between the two ends. There are 11 residues in the CDR3. The DNA of the CDR3 is TGCAGTGCTAGAGGAGCTGCGACCCAGTACTTC. Protein sequence: CSARGAATQYF.

The chain employs TRBV7-8 and TRBJ1-3; the D gene is possibly TRBD1 (6 bases). Trimming cost V 2 bases and J 3 bases, with 11 bases left between them. Per germline, CDR1 SGHVS and CDR2 FQNEAQ. The CDR3 contains 15 residues. The CDR3 sequence is CASSLLGGSGNTIYF. The DNA for the CDR3 is TGTGCCAGCAGCTTATTAGGGGGAAGTGGAAACACCATATATTTT. The full variable domain, with the rest looked up from reference TRBV7-8 and TRBJ1-3, is GAGVSQSPRYKVAKRGQDVALRCDPISGHVSLFWYQQALGQGPEFLTYFQNEAQLDKSGLPSDRFFAERPEGSVSTLKIQRTQQEDSAVYLCASSLLGGSGNTIYFGEGSWLTVV.

The chain links TRBV5-5 to TRBJ2-5; TRBD2 might be the D (5 bases). The V gene's germline CDR1 is SGHKS and CDR2 YYEKEE (reference sequence). V was trimmed by 0 bases and J by 4 bases, leaving 13 bases between them. The CDR3 is 15 residues long. The CDR3 protein is CASSLGPAEAETQYF. CDR3 DNA: TGTGCCAGCAGCTTGGGACCGGCGGAGGCAGAGACCCAGTACTTC.

The chain couples TRBV4-1 to TRBJ1-6; possible D gene TRBD1, 5 bases. V was cut by 4 bases and J by 7 bases, with 17 bases left in between. The CDR3 contains 16 residues. In germline, CDR1 is MGHRA, CDR2 YSYEKL. CDR3 sequence: CASSRVIDRLNSPLHF. In DNA, the CDR3 is TGCGCCAGCAGCCGGGTTATAGACAGACTGAATTCACCCCTCCACTTT.

V gene TRBV7-9 combines with J gene TRBJ2-1; the D is unclear. Trimming cost V 1 base and J 7 bases, with 2 bases left between them. The germline V gene encodes CDR1 SEHNR and CDR2 FQNEAQ (reference sequence). The CDR3 length is 11 residues. The DNA of the CDR3 is TGTGCCAGCAGCTTAGGGAATGAGCAGTTCTTC. Encoded protein: CASSLGNEQFF.

CDR3 nucleotides: TGCGCCAGCAGCCCATCCGGACCGATCGACTCTGGGGCCAACGTCCTGACTTTC. Residues: CASSPSGPIDSGANVLTF. The chain joins TRBV5-1 to TRBJ2-6; D gene ambiguous. The CDR3 has 18 residues. Per the germline V gene, CDR1 is SGHRS and CDR2 is YFSETQ. Trimming removed 4 bases at V and 0 bases at J, with 17 bases between.

The chain uses TRBV5-4 and TRBJ1-3, with D possibly being TRBD1 (5 bases). Looked up from germline, CDR1 is SGHNT and CDR2 is YYREEE (reference sequence). V lost 7 bases and J 6 bases, leaving 17 bases between the germline ends. The CDR3 length is 14 residues. CDR3 protein: CASSPTGDSNTIYF. CDR3 coding DNA: TGTGCCAGCTCACCCACCGGGGACTCAAACACCATATATTTT. The whole variable domain, remainder taken from reference TRBV5-4 and TRBJ1-3, is ETGVTQSPTHLIKTRGQQVTLRCSSQSGHNTVSWYQQALGQGPQFIFQYYREEENGRGNFPPRFSGLQFPNYSSELNVNALELDDSALYLCASSPTGDSNTIYFGEGSWLTVV.

This chain links TRBV4-1 with TRBJ1-6; 8 bases are a match to TRBD1. J lost 3 bases, V lost 0 bases, and 1 base had no gene match. In germline, CDR1 is MGHRA, CDR2 YSYEKL. This CDR3 region has 16 residues. This CDR3 reads CASSQDGQGYNSPLHF. DNA for the CDR3: TGCGCCAGCAGCCAAGATGGACAGGGCTATAATTCACCCCTCCACTTT.

The chain is built from TRBV5-6 and TRBJ2-5, with D tentatively TRBD1 (6 bases). The CDR3 runs 16 residues. Looked up from germline, CDR1 is SGHDT and CDR2 is YYEEEE. V was cut by 3 bases and J by 7 bases, with 22 bases left in between. CDR3 coding DNA: TGTGCCAGCAGCTCTTTTGAGACCCGGATCAGGGGGACCCAGTACTTC. Amino acids: CASSSFETRIRGTQYF. Looking up the rest from reference TRBV5-6 and TRBJ2-5 gives the full variable domain: DAGVTQSPTHLIKTRGQQVTLRCSPKSGHDTVSWYQQALGQGPQFIFQYYEEEERQRGNFPDRFSGHQFPNYSSELNVNALLLGDSALYLCASSSFETRIRGTQYFGPGTRLLVL.

The chain uses TRBV4-1 and TRBJ2-5; D tentatively fits TRBD1 or TRBD2 (6 bases each). V was cut by 4 bases and J by 4 bases, with 19 bases left in between. Germline CDR1 MGHRA, CDR2 YSYEKL. The CDR3 is made up of 16 amino acids. In nucleotides, the CDR3 is TGCGCCAGCAGCCGGTCAACGGGGGCGCGGGGAGAGACCCAGTACTTC. It is translated as CASSRSTGARGETQYF.

The chain joins TRBV13 to TRBJ2-7; the match to TRBD2 covers 7 bases. Germline V gene sequence: CDR1 PRHDT, CDR2 FYEKMQ (reference sequence). This CDR3 has 15 residues. V gave up 5 bases and J gave up 7 bases; unmatched junction bases: 14. This CDR3 is CASSHRLAGRGEQYF. The CDR3 DNA reads TGTGCCAGCAGCCACCGCCTAGCAGGGAGGGGAGAGCAGTACTTC.

This chain connects TRBV10-3 to TRBJ2-7; D not certain. With 3 bases removed from V and 2 bases from J, the gap between germline ends came to 2 bases. Germline V gene lookup returns CDR1 ENHRY and CDR2 SYGVKD. The CDR3 contains 11 residues. CDR3 in DNA: TGTGCCATCAGTGATGCCTACGAGCAGTACTTC. Translation gives CAISDAYEQYF.

This sequence joins TRBV7-2 and TRBJ2-7; weak D call: TRBD1 (6 bases). The CDR3 consists of 16 residues. V gave up 5 bases and J gave up 0 bases, with 17 bases separating them. Per germline, CDR1 SGHTA and CDR2 FQGNSA. DNA of the CDR3: TGTGCCAGCAGCCTAGATCGACAGGCGAGCTCCTACGAGCAGTACTTC. Encoded protein: CASSLDRQASSYEQYF.

The CDR3, as DNA: TGTGCCAGCAGCTTGGGTCAGGGGGCGTTCGGCGGCTACACCTTC. Its protein product is CASSLGQGAFGGYTF. The gene calls are TRBV5-4 and TRBJ1-2, with 8 bases that match TRBD1. V shed 0 bases and J 8 bases; nucleotides not matched to a gene: 9. The CDR3 contains 15 residues. Germline lookup yields CDR1 SGHNT and CDR2 YYREEE (reference sequence).

V usage is TRBV9 and J usage is TRBJ2-3, with D unresolved. The V end lost 0 bases, the J end lost 4 bases, and 6 bases lay between the germline ends. The CDR3 length is 13 residues. Per the germline V gene, CDR1 is SGDLS and CDR2 is YYNGEE. The CDR3 nucleotides are TGTGCCAGCAGCGTAGAGCCAGCAGATACGCAGTATTTT. Protein: CASSVEPADTQYF.

In its sample, this clone was seen a few times. The chain employs TRBV29-1 and TRBJ2-7; TRBD1 agrees at 7 bases. Trimming at V came to 7 bases and at J to 4 bases, leaving 10 bases not matched to a gene. The CDR3 totals 13 residues. CDR1 and CDR2 from the germline V gene are SQVTM and ANQGSEA. The CDR3 region is CSARQGNGYEQYF. The CDR3 bases are TGCAGCGCTCGACAGGGTAATGGGTACGAGCAGTACTTC.

In DNA, the CDR3 is TGCGCCAGCAGCTTCCCCGGGTCTGGCTACACCTTC. Protein sequence: CASSFPGSGYTF. J is TRBJ1-2 and V is TRBV5-1; no clear D gene. V was pared by 2 bases and J by 7 bases, with 9 bases between. CDR1 and CDR2 from the germline V gene are SGHRS and YFSETQ. The CDR3 runs to 12 residues.

This rearrangement joins TRBV7-3 to TRBJ2-2, with TRBD2 as a possible D gene (6 bases). The CDR3 has 13 residues. Trimming shortened V by 1 base and J by 8 bases, and 8 bases separated the two germline ends. Germline CDR1 and CDR2: SGHTA and FQGTGA. CDR3 nucleotide sequence: TGTGCCAGCAGCTTAAGGGCGGGAGGGGAGCTGTTTTTT. Its translation: CASSLRAGGELFF.

This sequence joins TRBV5-1 and TRBJ1-6, with 7 bases matching TRBD1. The CDR3 extends over 15 amino acids. Germline assignment: CDR1 SGHRS and CDR2 YFSETQ. V lost 3 bases to trimming and J lost 9 bases; unmatched junction nucleotides: 9. The CDR3 loop is CASSSSWTGFSPLHF. The CDR3 DNA follows: TGCGCCAGCAGCTCTTCCTGGACAGGATTTTCACCCCTCCACTTT. Filled out from reference TRBV5-1 and TRBJ1-6, the complete variable domain reads KAGVTQTPRYLIKTRGQQVTLSCSPISGHRSVSWYQQTPGQGLQFLFEYFSETQRNKGNFPGRFSGRQFSNSRSEMNVSTLELGDSALYLCASSSSWTGFSPLHFGNGTRLTVT.

The chain uses TRBV7-9 and TRBJ1-5; the D gene is possibly TRBD1 (5 bases). Trimming took off 8 bases at V and 1 base at J, with 12 bases between the two ends. This CDR3 is 14 amino acids long. Germline-derived CDR1 and CDR2 are SEHNR and FQNEAQ (reference sequence). CDR3 DNA sequence: TGTGCCAGCCGACGGGGGGGAAGCAATCAGCCCCAGCATTTT. Translation gives CASRRGGSNQPQHF. The entire variable domain, with the rest obtained from reference TRBV7-9 and TRBJ1-5, is as follows: DTGVSQNPRHKITKRGQNVTFRCDPISEHNRLYWYRQTLGQGPEFLTYFQNEAQLEKSRLLSDRFSAERPKGSFSTLEIQRTEQGDSAMYLCASRRGGSNQPQHFGDGTRLSIL.

CDR3 in DNA: TGTGCCAGCAGCTGGACAGGGGGCTGGGATACTGAAGCTTTCTTT. It encodes CASSWTGGWDTEAFF. J is TRBJ1-1 and V is TRBV11-2, with 11 bases identical to TRBD1. Looked up from germline, CDR1 is SGHAT and CDR2 is FQNNGV. Germline trimming cut 4 bases from V and 5 bases from J; bases unmatched to any gene: 6. The CDR3 consists of 15 residues.

The chain joins TRBV18 to TRBJ2-5; perhaps TRBD1 as D (6 bases). The germline V and J ends were trimmed by 3 bases and 4 bases, with 12 bases remaining between them. The length of the CDR3 is 14 residues. Germline CDR1 and CDR2: KGHSH and LQKENI. This CDR3 reads CASSPQGRGETQYF. Here the CDR3 DNA reads TGTGCCAGCTCACCTCAGGGCAGGGGAGAGACCCAGTACTTC. Full variable domain (remainder filled in from reference TRBV18 and TRBJ2-5): NAGVMQNPRHLVRRRGQEARLRCSPMKGHSHVYWYRQLPEEGLKFMVYLQKENIIDESGMPKERFSAEFPKEGPSILRIQQVVRGDSAAYFCASSPQGRGETQYFGPGTRLLVL.

The chain's CDR3 is CASSVTGPGHYGYTF. For the CDR3, the DNA is TGTGCCAGCAGTGTGACAGGGCCTGGGCACTATGGCTACACCTTC. The chain employs TRBV6-1 and TRBJ1-2, with TRBD1 matching 7 bases. The CDR3 consists of 15 residues. The V segment lost 4 bases and the J segment 3 bases; nucleotides outside the gene matches: 8. Germline values: CDR1 MNHNS, CDR2 SASEGT.

V is TRBV15 and J is TRBJ2-1; 8 bases fit TRBD1. The CDR3 consists of 15 residues. CDR1 LNHNV and CDR2 YYDKDF come from the germline V gene (reference sequence). V shed 1 base, J shed 3 bases, and the junction held 2 bases outside the gene matches. CDR3 sequence: CATSRAGGFYNEQFF. The DNA for the CDR3 is TGTGCCACCAGCAGAGCAGGGGGCTTCTACAATGAGCAGTTCTTC.